This TCR beta chain was obtained from a study of shared clonotypes between healthy human individuals. A note on this clone: Its antigen remains unknown. Other DNA sequences in the sample encode the same CDR3.

Naive CD8 cells lacked CD45RO and underwent positive selection for CCR7, leaving out terminally differentiated effector memory CD45RA+ cells. Recent acute infections and vaccinations were absent in the healthy HIV-negative adult donors. From germline, CDR1 is MDHEN and CDR2 SYDVKM. V lost 5 bases to trimming and J lost 6 bases; unmatched junction nucleotides: 5. The CDR3 extends over 14 amino acids. Study-level results: Sampling used blood alone; tissue repertoires probably differ.

In the authors' methods: Quality scores were absent from the junction-only immunoSEQ sequences, so filtering differed. Sequencing used immunoSEQ multiplex PCR; TCRdb keeps in-frame clones, though not all of them. That table is the source of V, J and clone size, and D and trimming were worked out from the DNA. The sample has about 2,100,000 clones, 90% to 95% seen once; the top ten hold roughly 1.8%. The clonotype originates from a man between 18 and 35 years old in good health. Some clones in this sample may be carry-over from other donors' samples. Material for sequencing was naive CD8+ T cells from PBMCs. The rearrangement links TRBV28 to TRBJ1-5, with 9 positions matching TRBD1. CDR3 DNA: TGTGCCAGCAGTCTGGGACAGGGTATTCAGCCCCAGCATTTT. Residues: CASSLGQGIQPQHF.